This paragraph covers one TCR beta chain sequence. This receptor's antigen is unknown. There are no base qualities to consult, and no much larger clone falls within one base. Each donor gave one peripheral blood draw, roughly 120 mL on average, collected into heparinised tubes. A BD FACSAria II was used to sort naive, central memory, regulatory and stem cell-like memory CD4+ T cells with a panel that included CD45RO, CCR7, CD25, CD127, CD95 and CD27. Every sorted population had a purity above 95%. PBMCs were separated immediately by Lymphoprep density gradient centrifugation and were stained directly, without being cultured. To minimize batch effects, samples were stained and sorted in pairs, one healthy donor with one patient per experiment. Via the germline V gene (reference sequence), CDR1 is LNHDA and CDR2 SQIVND. From its cysteine to its phenylalanine, the CDR3 spans 15 amino acids. Left in the record is the CDR3 DNA by itself, 45 bases read in frame from the first base. The germline V end is reduced by 3 bases and the J end by 5 bases; junction bases left unmatched: 7.

The data derive from a study of beta chain features in type 1 diabetes (dated by TCRdb to 2016 to 2019). With respect to the entire study: Patients and healthy donors did not differ in mean age, gender distribution, total cell number or subset yield. The study compared the TCRB repertoires of sorted circulating CD4+ T cell subsets in recently diagnosed type 1 diabetes patients with those in matched healthy donors. A total of some 100,000,000 sorted cells were examined across all samples, and the number of cells per subset was strongly correlated with RNA yield. Naive and central memory subsets were obtained from all 30 or so donors, but regulatory and stem cell-like memory subsets were isolated from only 8 patients and roughly eight healthy donors.

The entire amount of isolated RNA was reverse transcribed using the High Capacity cDNA Reverse Transcription Kit, so the sequenced TCRB transcripts were expressed ones. Deep immunoSEQ sequencing was performed on naive, central memory and regulatory T cell samples, with an average of roughly 3.5 million total reads per sample. After sorted cells were lysed in RLT buffer, RNA was extracted with DNase-treated RNeasy Micro or Mini kits, with the choice depending on cell number. Each cell subset was processed separately to prevent cross-contamination, with patient and healthy donor samples processed together. The immunoSEQ multiplex PCR was used to amplify TCRB sequences from cDNA, generating 87-bp fragments that spanned the CDR3 region. Sequencing of the amplicons was done on the Illumina HiSeq platform. Per the source publication's procedure: PCR bias was computationally corrected using synthetic template baselines, reads within Hamming distance 2 were collapsed, and singletons that could not be merged were discarded. By aligning reads against IMGT, V, D and J genes, CDR3 length, and insertions or deletions at six rearrangement sites were assigned. Within each subset, clonotype counts were normalized to the number of sorted cells before true diversity and Gini coefficients were calculated with the tcR R package. The overlap coefficient, calculated on TCRB nucleotide sequences, was used to quantify repertoire sharing. Entries here come from immuneACCESS through TCRdb and include only in-frame sequences with V and J called. Some clones fail to appear in such tables; in the studies checked, an unresolved V gene covers under half of the shortfall, and the cause of the remainder is unknown. The D gene and trimming were derived from the DNA, and the V and J assignments and clone size from that table. This sample has 150,000 to 190,000 clones in its table, and roughly 8.1% of those were observed once. 0.5% to 0.65% of the sample is taken by the ten largest.

Overall results and qualifications from the work: Only small numbers of individuals were included in the HLA sub-analyses, which left unresolved whether HLA type had any influence on TCRB rearrangement. Because cDNA rather than genomic DNA was sequenced, highly expressing activated cells could have been over-represented, although no difference in activation and CD3 levels was found between groups. Patients with type 1 diabetes made fewer insertions and deleted more nucleotides at VDJ recombination sites, implying thymic rearrangement abnormalities. Naive, central memory and regulatory TCRB repertoires appeared to be more similar among patients than among healthy donors. In all four CD4+ subsets, TCRB CDR3 length was moderately but significantly shorter in type 1 diabetes patients. Shorter templates might have been favored by PCR, but patient and control samples were amplified and corrected together, so both groups would have been affected equally by any skew.

The sequenced sample consisted of central memory CD4+ T cells from blood. The sequence is built from TRBV19 and TRBJ2-7, with TRBD1 identical over 10 junction bases. The receptor was isolated from a man younger than 35 in good health. The bases read TGTGCCAGTAGTATGAGGGGACAGGGGATCAACGAGCAGTACTTC. This sequence encodes CASSMRGQGINEQYF. Here the CDR3 is joined to the reference TRBV19 and TRBJ2-7 genes, and the full variable domain is: DGGITQSPKYLFRKEGQNVTLSCEQNLNHDAMYWYRQDPGQGLRLIYYSQIVNDFQKGDIAEGYSVSREKKESFPLTVTSAQKNPTAFYLCASSMRGQGINEQYFGPGTRLTVT.